Each of the 25 T cell receptor beta chains below was sequenced from the same sample in a study of memory B cells and T cells in multiple sclerosis. Sequencing used immunoSEQ multiplex PCR; TCRdb keeps in-frame clones, though not all of them. The table includes 46,000 or so clones, roughly 82% detected once. For these receptors, no antigen is known. Stimulus-free culture yielded autoproliferating CFSE-dim and non-proliferating CFSE-high T cells, each sequenced separately. Replicate wells were pooled after about seven days of stimulus-free culture of 45 million to 50 million CFSE-labeled PBMCs. Sequenced: PBMCs from blood kept in culture. These receptors were taken from a human donor with multiple sclerosis.

This clone is labeled medium-sized (0.01 to 0.1%). The V call is TRBV6-5, the J call TRBJ1-4, with D possibly TRBD1 on 5 matching bases. Trimming cost V 5 bases and J 12 bases, with 16 bases left between them. CDR1 and CDR2 (germline): MNHEY, SVGAGI. The CDR3 has 13 residues. CDR3 residues: CASSPYAGRELFF. CDR3 in DNA: TGTGCCAGCAGTCCGTATGCAGGGCGGGAACTGTTTTTT.

This rearrangement joins TRBV6-5 to TRBJ2-7, with D possibly called TRBD1 or TRBD2 (6 bases each). Germline CDR1 and CDR2: MNHEY and SVGAGI. The CDR3 has 15 residues. Trimming left V 0 bases short and J 3 bases short, with 12 bases between. In nucleotides, the CDR3 is TGTGCCAGCAGTTACTCGATTGGGGGGCACTACGAGCAGTACTTC. Translation gives CASSYSIGGHYEQYF.

This chain joins TRBV27 and TRBJ2-5, with TRBD2 identical over 8 bases. Germline CDR1 is MNHEY and CDR2 is SMNVEV (reference sequence). Losses at the gene ends were 2 bases for V and 1 base for J; bases not matched to a gene: 3. The CDR3 extends over 15 amino acids. The CDR3 reads CASSLGTSGQETQYF. CDR3 sequence (DNA): TGTGCCAGCAGTTTAGGCACTAGCGGCCAAGAGACCCAGTACTTC.

The CDR3 sequence: CASSYSGSSPLHF. The CDR3 DNA is TGTGCCAGCAGTTACTCTGGATCCTCACCCCTCCACTTT. The chain is built from TRBV6-6 and TRBJ1-6, with D hard to call. The CDR3 totals 13 residues. The V and J ends lost 0 bases and 10 bases respectively, with 7 bases between them. Per the germline V gene, CDR1 is MNHNY and CDR2 is SVGAGI (reference sequence).

The chain is built from TRBV2 and TRBJ1-1; D unclear. This CDR3 is 15 amino acids long. Germline V gene data show CDR1 as SNHLY and CDR2 as FYNNEI. The germline V and J ends were trimmed by 1 base and 6 bases, with 15 bases remaining between them. The DNA of the CDR3 is TGTGCCAGCAGTGAAGAGGAGGGTGGGTACGCTGAAGCTTTCTTT. This encodes CASSEEEGGYAEAFF.

This chain joins TRBV9 and TRBJ2-3; D is perhaps TRBD2 (6 bases). The germline CDR1 and CDR2 sequences are SGDLS and YYNGEE. This CDR3 spans 13 amino acids. V lost 0 bases to trimming and J lost 6 bases, with 8 bases between them. CDR3 in DNA: TGTGCCAGCAGCGTAGCTCTAGCGGATACGCAGTATTTT. Its translation: CASSVALADTQYF.

The chain has TRBV5-8 and TRBJ2-3; maybe TRBD2 (6 bases). Trimming took off 3 bases at V and 4 bases at J, with 9 bases between the two ends. Germline-derived CDR1 and CDR2 are SGHTS and YDEGEE. There are 13 residues in the CDR3. This CDR3 is CASSYSGADTQYF. The CDR3 coding sequence is TGTGCCAGCAGCTATTCGGGGGCAGATACGCAGTATTTT.

The V and J genes are TRBV28 and TRBJ1-1; D is unresolved. Germline V gene data show CDR1 as MDHEN and CDR2 as SYDVKM. This CDR3 is built from 12 residues. Trimming shortened V by 4 bases and J by 1 base, and 4 bases separated the two germline ends. The CDR3 region has the DNA TGTGCCAGCAGTTGGCAGAACACTGAAGCTTTCTTT. Protein product: CASSWQNTEAFF.

The V gene is TRBV4-1, the J gene TRBJ1-2, with a weak D call TRBD1 (5 bases). V shed 6 bases and J shed 2 bases, with 10 bases lying between them. The length of the CDR3 is 13 residues. CDR1 MGHRA and CDR2 YSYEKL come from the germline V gene. The CDR3 spells CASSGGGNYGYTF. Here the CDR3 DNA reads TGCGCCAGCAGTGGGGGGGGGAACTATGGCTACACCTTC.

This clone was detected only a few times. V and J are TRBV19 and TRBJ1-3; D gene uncertain. The CDR3 extends over 14 amino acids. Trimming cost V 5 bases and J 0 bases, with 8 bases left between them. CDR1 LNHDA and CDR2 SQIVND come from the germline V gene (reference sequence). The CDR3 spells CASSPQSSGNTIYF. The CDR3, as DNA: TGTGCCAGTAGTCCCCAGAGCTCTGGAAACACCATATATTTT. The full variable domain, rest sourced from reference TRBV19 and TRBJ1-3, is DGGITQSPKYLFRKEGQNVTLSCEQNLNHDAMYWYRQDPGQGLRLIYYSQIVNDFQKGDIAEGYSVSREKKESFPLTVTSAQKNPTAFYLCASSPQSSGNTIYFGEGSWLTVV.

The genes are TRBV5-1 and TRBJ2-3; the D is unclear. V lost 0 bases to trimming and J lost 6 bases, with 8 bases between them. CDR1 is SGHRS, CDR2 YFSETQ, per germline. The CDR3 is 13 amino acids. CDR3 loop: CASSLVTSDTQYF. The DNA for the CDR3 is TGCGCCAGCAGCTTGGTAACGTCCGATACGCAGTATTTT. Supplemented by reference TRBV5-1 and TRBJ2-3, the full variable domain reads KAGVTQTPRYLIKTRGQQVTLSCSPISGHRSVSWYQQTPGQGLQFLFEYFSETQRNKGNFPGRFSGRQFSNSRSEMNVSTLELGDSALYLCASSLVTSDTQYFGPGTRLTVL.

The J gene is TRBJ2-5, the V gene TRBV6-1, with D possibly TRBD1 on 6 matching bases. Per germline, CDR1 MNHNS and CDR2 SASEGT. Trimming shortened V by 8 bases and J by 2 bases, and 18 bases separated the two germline ends. The CDR3 consists of 15 residues. DNA of the CDR3: TGTGCCAGCGAGGGGGTCAGGGTATGGCAAGAGACCCAGTACTTC. This codes for CASEGVRVWQETQYF.

This chain links TRBV6-5 with TRBJ1-5; D is unresolved. The length of the CDR3 is 15 residues. Germline-derived CDR1 and CDR2 are MNHEY and SVGAGI. Trimming cost V 7 bases and J 0 bases, with 13 bases left between them. The CDR3 DNA follows: TGTGCCAGCACTGGCGGAACTTATAGCAATCAGCCCCAGCATTTT. This translates into CASTGGTYSNQPQHF.

The chain employs TRBV5-1 and TRBJ2-1, with TRBD2 matching 8 bases. The V gene's germline CDR1 is SGHRS and CDR2 YFSETQ. The CDR3 spans 16 residues. J lost 3 bases, V lost 0 bases, and 5 bases had no gene match. Written as DNA, the CDR3 is TGCGCCAGCAGCTTGGATGCGGGGGGACTCTACAATGAGCAGTTCTTC. Translated: CASSLDAGGLYNEQFF.

This clone was recorded only once. Here the CDR3 reads CSAFGVEGYTF. For the CDR3, the DNA is TGCAGTGCTTTCGGGGTAGAGGGCTACACCTTC. The V call is TRBV20-1, the J call TRBJ1-2; D remains unclear. Per germline, CDR1 DFQATT and CDR2 SNEGSKA (reference sequence). The CDR3 consists of 11 residues. V lost 5 bases to trimming and J lost 8 bases, with 12 bases between them.

This clone has a handful of counts. The chain couples TRBV5-1 to TRBJ1-2; tentative D call: TRBD1 (5 bases). V dropped 0 bases and J dropped 1 base, with 7 bases sitting between them. Germline CDR1 and CDR2: SGHRS and YFSETQ. The CDR3 has 14 amino acids. The chain's CDR3 is CASSLDGGNYGYTF. CDR3 sequence (DNA): TGCGCCAGCAGCTTGGATGGGGGTAACTATGGCTACACCTTC.

The chain is built from TRBV5-6 and TRBJ1-6; a possible D gene is TRBD1 (6 bases). The germline V gene has CDR1 SGHDT and CDR2 YYEEEE. The length of the CDR3 is 14 residues. V was cut by 10 bases and J by 7 bases, with 18 bases left in between. The CDR3 loop is CACGSRQANSPLHF. The CDR3 DNA sequence: TGTGCCTGCGGAAGCCGACAGGCCAATTCACCCCTCCACTTT.

V gene TRBV2 combines with J gene TRBJ1-6, with a possible D match to TRBD1 (5 bases). The V and J ends lost 6 bases and 8 bases respectively, with 14 bases between them. This CDR3 has 14 residues. Germline V gene data show CDR1 as SNHLY and CDR2 as FYNNEI. The CDR3 DNA sequence: TGTGCCAGCAGCTCCTACGGAGGGGATTCACCCCTCCACTTT. This sequence encodes CASSSYGGDSPLHF.

The rearrangement links TRBV27 to TRBJ1-1; no firm D call. The CDR3 contains 13 residues. The V gene's germline CDR1 is MNHEY and CDR2 SMNVEV (reference sequence). Trimming left V 5 bases short and J 5 bases short, with 12 bases between. Written as DNA, the CDR3 is TGTGCCAGCAGTGAAATCCTGGGGACTGAAGCTTTCTTT. It codes for CASSEILGTEAFF.

The V gene is TRBV5-1, the J gene TRBJ1-1; 7 nucleotides align to TRBD1. Germline CDR1 SGHRS, CDR2 YFSETQ. The CDR3 is made up of 14 amino acids. V shed 7 bases and J 6 bases; nucleotides not matched to a gene: 12. The CDR3 region has the DNA TGCGCCAGCTCCACAAAGAGGGGGCTAGCTGAAGCTTTCTTT. It is translated as CASSTKRGLAEAFF.

This clone was detected a few times. The chain has TRBV5-1 and TRBJ1-1; weak D call: TRBD1 (5 bases). The CDR3 runs 14 residues. Per germline, CDR1 SGHRS and CDR2 YFSETQ. Trimming removed 0 bases from V and 1 base from J, with 7 bases in between. CDR3 DNA: TGCGCCAGCAGCTTGGTCGGACAGAACACTGAAGCTTTCTTT. This codes for CASSLVGQNTEAFF.

The rearrangement links TRBV1 to TRBJ2-2. TRBV1 is a pseudogene. The CDR3 is made up of 15 amino acids. CDR3 sequence reads: CTSSQDLKNTGELFF. In DNA, the CDR3 is TGCACCAGCAGCCAAGATCTGAAGAACACCGGGGAGCTGTTTTTT.

V usage is TRBV4-3 and J usage is TRBJ2-1; D is unresolved. Trimming cost V 2 bases and J 1 base, with 12 bases left between them. There are 16 residues in the CDR3. The germline CDR1 and CDR2 sequences are LGHNA and YSLEER. Written as DNA, the CDR3 is TGCGCCAGCAGCCAAATCGACATACTATCCTACAATGAGCAGTTCTTC. Translating gives CASSQIDILSYNEQFF.

The CDR3 protein is CASSPRSRGSNTEAFF. Here the CDR3 DNA reads TGTGCCAGCAGCCCAAGGAGCCGGGGCTCGAACACTGAAGCTTTCTTT. The chain has TRBV7-9 and TRBJ1-1, with a weak D call TRBD1 (5 bases). The germline V gene encodes CDR1 SEHNR and CDR2 FQNEAQ (reference sequence). The CDR3 is 16 residues long. Trimming left V 5 bases short and J 1 base short, with 17 bases between.

V gene TRBV30 combines with J gene TRBJ1-4; D might be TRBD1 (5 bases). The V gene lost 2 bases and the J gene lost 8 bases, with 12 bases spanning the gap. The CDR3 is made up of 13 amino acids. Germline V gives CDR1 GTSNPN, CDR2 SVGIG (reference sequence). The CDR3 here is CAWSTGPREKLFF. In nucleotides, the CDR3 is TGTGCCTGGAGTACAGGCCCAAGAGAAAAACTGTTTTTT. Supplemented by reference TRBV30 and TRBJ1-4, the full variable domain reads SQTIHQWPATLVQPVGSPLSLECTVEGTSNPNLYWYRQAAGRGLQLLFYSVGIGQISSEVPQNLSASRPQDRQFILSSKKLLLSDSGFYLCAWSTGPREKLFFGSGTQLSVL.